This T cell receptor (beta chain) came from a study of T cell changes during pregnancy in multiple sclerosis. Germline assignment: CDR1 GTSNPN and CDR2 SVGIG (reference sequence). The CDR3 has 12 residues. The data were produced by immunoSEQ multiplex PCR, yet TCRdb's version contains in-frame clones alone and is incomplete. The table includes about 110,000 clones, 85% to 95% detected once. Sample: peripheral blood, taken after pregnancy. The clonotype originates from a female donor with multiple sclerosis, enrolled in a pregnancy study. This chain joins TRBV30 and TRBJ1-1, with 9 bases lining up with TRBD1. DNA for the CDR3: TGTGCAACACAGGGGGCAGGCACTGAAGCTTTCTTT. Translation gives CATQGAGTEAFF. Full variable domain (remainder filled in from reference TRBV30 and TRBJ1-1): SQTIHQWPATLVQPVGSPLSLECTVEGTSNPNLYWYRQAAGRGLQLLFYSVGIGQISSEVPQNLSASRPQDRQFILSSKKLLLSDSGFYLCATQGAGTEAFFGQGTRLTVV.